This TCR beta chain was recovered during a study of blood T cell repertoires in COVID-19 (dated by TCRdb to the early 2020s). Concerning the study at large: Samples covering the acute and convalescent phases of COVID-19 were provided by collaborators in the United States, Italy and Spain. The prospective study material was composed of cDNA or gDNA derived from T cells, B-cell-depleted T cells, or PBMCs. The repertoires were made available in a free public database intended to serve as a resource for research on the immune response to SARS-CoV-2. Where available, HLA class I and class II types were obtained from metadata supplied by the sample provider rather than from assay-based typing. Deeply sampled blood TCRbeta repertoires from subjects exposed to, actively infected with, or recovered from COVID-19 were included in the dataset. Samples were obtained from the ongoing ImmuneRACE study (first 160 participants) and from some 1,200 subjects provided by 6 global collaborators. Nearly every sample came with metadata listing a de-identified subject ID, COVID-19 status, age in years and sex.

The immunoSEQ Assay, a bias-controlled multiplex PCR, was used to amplify TCRbeta CDR3 regions from genomic DNA. Per the source publication's procedure: Within the assay, amplification of reference gene primers was used to estimate how many nucleated cells each sample contained. To quantify the absolute abundance of each unique TCRbeta CDR3 rearrangement, sequence reads were collapsed and filtered. For each sample, productive Simpson clonality was calculated as the square root of Simpson's diversity index across productive rearrangements. TCRdb stores this immuneACCESS table with in-frame sequences only. Part of the clones is absent; in the studies checked, under half of the shortfall reflects unresolved V genes, and no reason is known for the rest. Clone size and V and J calls were adopted from that table, with D and trimming inferred from the DNA. This sample is represented by tens of thousands of clones; over 60% of them were singletons. Around 49% of the sample goes to the ten largest clones.

Findings and caveats that apply to the study as a whole: The amount of clinical and demographic metadata varied by source and participant and was provided uncurated.

As for this clone: Its antigen is currently not known. The input lacks base qualities; no much larger clone sits a single base away.

The germline V end is reduced by 5 bases and the J end by 6 bases; junction bases left unmatched: 8. For CDR1 and CDR2, the germline V gene lists SGHTA and FQGTGA. The CDR3, from cysteine to phenylalanine, totals 15 residues. The read is trimmed to its CDR3 DNA, 45 bases read in frame from base 1. Collaborating institutions collected whole blood in K2EDTA tubes following their own protocols. Collaborator samples were shipped for TCRbeta analysis as frozen whole blood, isolated PBMCs, or DNA extracted from either sample type. The TCR sequence derives from a human donor in a cohort sampled during active COVID-19. Specimen: peripheral blood. Rearrangement joined TRBV7-3 to TRBJ2-1; TRBD2 matches 9 bases in the middle. The DNA sequence follows: TGTGCCAGCAGCCCCGCGGGACTAGCTCTCAATGAGCAGTTCTTC. The translation is CASSPAGLALNEQFF.